Listed below are T cell receptor beta chains from one sample, sequenced in a study of control samples from healthy donors and cancer patients. Sequenced by immunoSEQ multiplex PCR; TCRdb stores in-frame clones only, minus some. The data show under 150,000 clones, 80% to 90% seen once. Material for sequencing was blood. These receptors came from a man in his sixties in good health. Each CDR3 is given with its conserved first and last residue. Fields, in order: V gene, clone size, D gene, J gene, CDR3 protein, CDR3 DNA. The D gene is left open where the match is weak. Not all rows give a size; the values are once, few, many and, for expanded clones, a class.

v_call: TRBV19; clone_size: -; d_call: -; j_call: TRBJ1-5; cdr3_aa: CASSPGTSNQPQHF; cdr3_nt: TGTGCCAGTAGCCCAGGGACTAGCAATCAGCCCCAGCATTTT
v_call: TRBV28; clone_size: few; d_call: -; j_call: TRBJ1-2; cdr3_aa: CASRSSVLNYGYTF; cdr3_nt: TGTGCCAGCAGATCTAGCGTACTTAACTATGGCTACACCTTC
v_call: TRBV7-9; clone_size: -; d_call: -; j_call: TRBJ1-1; cdr3_aa: CASGTGTNTEAFF; cdr3_nt: TGTGCCAGCGGCACCGGGACGAACACTGAAGCTTTCTTT
v_call: TRBV3-1/TRBV3-2; clone_size: -; d_call: TRBD2; j_call: TRBJ2-1; cdr3_aa: CASSHTESGGPHYNEQFF; cdr3_nt: TGTGCCAGCAGCCATACAGAGAGCGGGGGGCCACACTACAATGAGCAGTTCTTC
v_call: TRBV7-8; clone_size: -; d_call: -; j_call: TRBJ2-3; cdr3_aa: CASSSLSVNTDTQYF; cdr3_nt: TGTGCCAGCAGCTCCCTTAGCGTAAACACAGATACGCAGTATTTT
v_call: TRBV29-1; clone_size: -; d_call: -; j_call: TRBJ2-5; cdr3_aa: CSVVEGRVMIETQYF; cdr3_nt: TGCAGCGTCGTGGAGGGGCGAGTCATGATTGAGACCCAGTACTTC
v_call: TRBV18; clone_size: -; d_call: -; j_call: TRBJ1-5; cdr3_aa: CASSLMENQPQHF; cdr3_nt: TGTGCCAGCTCCCTCATGGAGAATCAGCCCCAGCATTTT
v_call: TRBV15; clone_size: -; d_call: -; j_call: TRBJ2-7; cdr3_aa: CATSREKRIGSEQYF; cdr3_nt: TGTGCCACCAGCAGGGAGAAACGGATCGGTAGCGAGCAGTACTTC
v_call: TRBV18; clone_size: -; d_call: -; j_call: TRBJ1-2; cdr3_aa: CASSPNWEVYGYTF; cdr3_nt: TGTGCCAGCTCACCCAATTGGGAGGTCTATGGCTACACCTTC
v_call: TRBV6-2/TRBV6-3; clone_size: -; d_call: -; j_call: TRBJ2-2; cdr3_aa: CASSYAEGSTGELFF; cdr3_nt: TGTGCCAGCAGTTACGCTGAAGGGTCCACCGGGGAGCTGTTTTTT
v_call: TRBV9; clone_size: -; d_call: -; j_call: TRBJ1-6; cdr3_aa: CASSVGGSSYNSPLHF; cdr3_nt: TGTGCCAGCAGCGTAGGAGGGAGCTCCTATAATTCACCCCTCCACTTT
v_call: TRBV6-2/TRBV6-3; clone_size: -; d_call: TRBD2; j_call: TRBJ2-3; cdr3_aa: CASSYAGLAPTDTQYF; cdr3_nt: TGTGCCAGCAGTTACGCGGGACTAGCGCCCACAGATACGCAGTATTTT
v_call: TRBV6-1; clone_size: -; d_call: -; j_call: TRBJ2-3; cdr3_aa: CASSAGDGPRTDTQYF; cdr3_nt: TGTGCCAGCAGTGCGGGGGATGGACCCCGCACAGATACGCAGTATTTT
v_call: TRBV2; clone_size: -; d_call: TRBD2; j_call: TRBJ2-3; cdr3_aa: CASSELARGVPDTQYF; cdr3_nt: TGTGCCAGCAGTGAACTCGCGCGGGGGGTCCCAGATACGCAGTATTTT
v_call: TRBV18; clone_size: -; d_call: -; j_call: TRBJ1-1; cdr3_aa: CASSPPGLNTEAFF; cdr3_nt: TGTGCCAGCTCACCGCCAGGGCTGAACACTGAAGCTTTCTTT
v_call: TRBV6-5; clone_size: -; d_call: -; j_call: TRBJ1-2; cdr3_aa: CASSFLGSDGYTF; cdr3_nt: TGTGCCAGCAGTTTCTTGGGATCTGATGGCTACACCTTC
v_call: TRBV2; clone_size: -; d_call: -; j_call: TRBJ1-2; cdr3_aa: CASSTGTERGYTF; cdr3_nt: TGTGCCAGCAGTACAGGGACGGAAAGGGGCTACACCTTC
v_call: TRBV4-3; clone_size: -; d_call: -; j_call: TRBJ1-4; cdr3_aa: CASSQVGWSGEKLFF; cdr3_nt: TGCGCCAGCAGCCAAGTCGGGTGGAGCGGTGAAAAACTGTTTTTT
v_call: TRBV11-2; clone_size: -; d_call: TRBD2; j_call: TRBJ2-5; cdr3_aa: CASSFLRTSGGAGETQYF; cdr3_nt: TGTGCCAGCAGCTTCTTACGGACTAGCGGGGGGGCCGGAGAGACCCAGTACTTC
v_call: TRBV5-4; clone_size: -; d_call: TRBD1; j_call: TRBJ2-3; cdr3_aa: CASAMTGGSDTQYF; cdr3_nt: TGTGCCAGCGCTATGACAGGGGGCTCGGATACGCAGTATTTT
v_call: TRBV6-5; clone_size: many; d_call: TRBD1; j_call: TRBJ1-4; cdr3_aa: CASRDDRATNEKLFF; cdr3_nt: TGTGCCAGCAGGGATGACAGGGCAACTAATGAAAAACTGTTTTTT
v_call: TRBV19; clone_size: -; d_call: TRBD1; j_call: TRBJ1-6; cdr3_aa: CASSTTGANDNSPLHF; cdr3_nt: TGTGCCAGTAGTACGACAGGGGCCAACGATAATTCACCCCTCCACTTT
v_call: TRBV4-1; clone_size: -; d_call: TRBD1; j_call: TRBJ1-2; cdr3_aa: CASSQESGTGFYNYGYTF; cdr3_nt: TGCGCCAGCAGCCAAGAGTCCGGGACAGGGTTTTATAACTATGGCTACACCTTC
v_call: TRBV5-5; clone_size: -; d_call: -; j_call: TRBJ1-5; cdr3_aa: CASSFRVNNQPQHF; cdr3_nt: TGTGCCAGCAGCTTCAGGGTCAACAATCAGCCCCAGCATTTT
v_call: TRBV19; clone_size: -; d_call: -; j_call: TRBJ2-6; cdr3_aa: CASSIVDTAWANVLTF; cdr3_nt: TGTGCCAGTAGTATTGTGGACACCGCTTGGGCCAACGTCCTGACTTTC
v_call: TRBV7-9; clone_size: -; d_call: -; j_call: TRBJ1-5; cdr3_aa: CASSLSGVQPQHF; cdr3_nt: TGTGCCAGCAGCTTATCAGGGGTCCAGCCCCAGCATTTT
v_call: TRBV15; clone_size: once; d_call: -; j_call: TRBJ1-1; cdr3_aa: CATSSRIGRAEAFF; cdr3_nt: TGTGCCACCAGCAGTCGCATAGGGAGGGCTGAAGCTTTCTTT
v_call: TRBV18; clone_size: -; d_call: -; j_call: TRBJ1-4; cdr3_aa: CASSPPNQGATNEKLFF; cdr3_nt: TGTGCCAGCTCACCACCGAACCAAGGGGCAACTAATGAAAAACTGTTTTTT
v_call: TRBV4-1; clone_size: -; d_call: TRBD1; j_call: TRBJ1-1; cdr3_aa: CASSLLSGGNTEAFF; cdr3_nt: TGCGCCAGCAGCCTCCTCTCAGGGGGGAACACTGAAGCTTTCTTT
v_call: TRBV4-2; clone_size: once; d_call: TRBD1; j_call: TRBJ1-2; cdr3_aa: CASSQDTAAGGGYGYTF; cdr3_nt: TGTGCCAGCAGCCAAGACACCGCGGCAGGGGGCGGGTATGGCTACACCTTC
v_call: TRBV18; clone_size: once; d_call: -; j_call: TRBJ1-2; cdr3_aa: CASSRDRDYGYTF; cdr3_nt: TGTGCCAGCTCACGGGACCGCGACTATGGCTACACCTTC
v_call: TRBV27; clone_size: -; d_call: -; j_call: TRBJ1-4; cdr3_aa: CASNRRGATNEKLFF; cdr3_nt: TGTGCCAGCAACAGACGGGGGGCAACTAATGAAAAACTGTTTTTT
v_call: TRBV28; clone_size: -; d_call: -; j_call: TRBJ1-5; cdr3_aa: CASKEGLETQPQHF; cdr3_nt: TGTGCCAGCAAAGAGGGCTTGGAAACCCAGCCCCAGCATTTT
v_call: TRBV28; clone_size: once; d_call: -; j_call: TRBJ1-1; cdr3_aa: CASSPPLRTEAFF; cdr3_nt: TGTGCCAGCAGTCCACCCCTGAGGACTGAAGCTTTCTTT
v_call: TRBV21-1; clone_size: -; d_call: -; j_call: TRBJ1-6; cdr3_aa: CASSKQSGQSYNSPLHF; cdr3_nt: TGTGCCAGCAGCAAACAATCAGGACAATCCTATAATTCACCCCTCCACTTT
v_call: TRBV5-5; clone_size: -; d_call: TRBD1; j_call: TRBJ1-4; cdr3_aa: CASSLGGTGVEKLFF; cdr3_nt: TGTGCCAGCAGCTTGGGTGGGACAGGGGTTGAAAAACTGTTTTTT
v_call: TRBV6-5; clone_size: -; d_call: -; j_call: TRBJ1-1; cdr3_aa: CASRPPLGFNTEAFF; cdr3_nt: TGTGCCAGCAGACCCCCTCTGGGATTCAACACTGAAGCTTTCTTT
v_call: TRBV7-9; clone_size: -; d_call: TRBD1; j_call: TRBJ2-5; cdr3_aa: CASSSLGGQGAGETQYF; cdr3_nt: TGTGCCAGCAGCTCCCTAGGGGGGCAGGGGGCAGGAGAGACCCAGTACTTC
v_call: TRBV6-5; clone_size: -; d_call: TRBD1; j_call: TRBJ1-2; cdr3_aa: CASSQTGLRDYGYTF; cdr3_nt: TGTGCCAGCAGTCAGACAGGGCTCAGGGACTATGGCTACACCTTC
v_call: TRBV5-8; clone_size: -; d_call: TRBD2; j_call: TRBJ2-2; cdr3_aa: CASSLGLAGAPEGTGELFF; cdr3_nt: TGTGCCAGCAGCTTGGGACTAGCGGGGGCCCCAGAGGGCACCGGGGAGCTGTTTTTT
v_call: TRBV5-8; clone_size: -; d_call: -; j_call: TRBJ2-3; cdr3_aa: CASSFASNTQYF; cdr3_nt: TGTGCCAGCAGCTTTGCGTCCAATACGCAGTATTTT
v_call: TRBV27; clone_size: -; d_call: -; j_call: TRBJ1-6; cdr3_aa: CASTKGSYNSPLHF; cdr3_nt: TGTGCCAGCACCAAGGGTTCCTATAATTCACCCCTCCACTTT
v_call: TRBV5-5; clone_size: -; d_call: -; j_call: TRBJ2-7; cdr3_aa: CASSGGGQEKIEQYF; cdr3_nt: TGTGCCAGCAGCGGGGGAGGACAGGAAAAAATCGAGCAGTACTTC
v_call: TRBV2; clone_size: -; d_call: -; j_call: TRBJ1-3; cdr3_aa: CASSENFGVAGNTIYF; cdr3_nt: TGTGCCAGCAGTGAAAATTTCGGGGTGGCCGGAAACACCATATATTTT
v_call: TRBV5-1; clone_size: once; d_call: -; j_call: TRBJ1-4; cdr3_aa: CASSLAGLEKLFF; cdr3_nt: TGCGCCAGCAGCTTGGCCGGGCTTGAAAAACTGTTTTTT
v_call: TRBV5-6; clone_size: -; d_call: -; j_call: TRBJ1-5; cdr3_aa: CASSLGPLTGSSNQPQHF; cdr3_nt: TGTGCCAGCAGCTTGGGCCCACTTACAGGATCTAGCAATCAGCCCCAGCATTTT
v_call: TRBV19; clone_size: -; d_call: TRBD1; j_call: TRBJ1-5; cdr3_aa: CASTSGQPGLSNQPQHF; cdr3_nt: TGTGCCAGTACATCGGGACAGCCCGGACTTAGCAATCAGCCCCAGCATTTT
v_call: TRBV24-1; clone_size: -; d_call: -; j_call: TRBJ1-1; cdr3_aa: CATSDFAGIKAFF; cdr3_nt: TGTGCCACCAGTGATTTTGCAGGGATAAAAGCTTTCTTT
v_call: TRBV18; clone_size: once; d_call: -; j_call: TRBJ2-3; cdr3_aa: CASSPPGGGGSDTQYF; cdr3_nt: TGTGCCAGCTCACCCCCCGGAGGGGGGGGGTCAGATACGCAGTATTTT
v_call: TRBV27; clone_size: -; d_call: TRBD1; j_call: TRBJ1-1; cdr3_aa: CASSPDRVRTEAFF; cdr3_nt: TGTGCCAGCAGTCCCGACAGGGTTAGAACTGAAGCTTTCTTT
v_call: TRBV6-5; clone_size: -; d_call: -; j_call: TRBJ1-1; cdr3_aa: CASSYSGGAGTEAFF; cdr3_nt: TGTGCCAGCAGTTACTCGGGGGGGGCTGGCACTGAAGCTTTCTTT
v_call: TRBV29-1; clone_size: -; d_call: TRBD2; j_call: TRBJ2-7; cdr3_aa: CSVEKASGKYF; cdr3_nt: TGCAGCGTTGAAAAGGCTAGCGGGAAGTACTTC
v_call: TRBV6-5; clone_size: -; d_call: TRBD2; j_call: TRBJ2-1; cdr3_aa: CASRTSGPVGEQFF; cdr3_nt: TGTGCCAGCAGAACTAGCGGCCCCGTGGGTGAGCAGTTCTTC
v_call: TRBV24-1; clone_size: once; d_call: -; j_call: TRBJ1-2; cdr3_aa: CATSDYTENYGYTF; cdr3_nt: TGTGCCACCAGTGATTATACAGAAAACTATGGCTACACCTTC
v_call: TRBV5-6; clone_size: -; d_call: TRBD1; j_call: TRBJ1-3; cdr3_aa: CASSLDRGISGNTIYF; cdr3_nt: TGTGCCAGCAGCTTGGACAGGGGGATTTCTGGAAACACCATATATTTT
v_call: TRBV2; clone_size: -; d_call: TRBD1; j_call: TRBJ1-4; cdr3_aa: CASSRGTGVATNEKLFF; cdr3_nt: TGTGCCAGCAGCCGTGGGACAGGAGTTGCAACTAATGAAAAACTGTTTTTT
v_call: TRBV4-3; clone_size: -; d_call: -; j_call: TRBJ1-2; cdr3_aa: CASSQDLGAKNYGYTF; cdr3_nt: TGCGCCAGCAGCCAAGATTTAGGGGCGAAAAACTATGGCTACACCTTC